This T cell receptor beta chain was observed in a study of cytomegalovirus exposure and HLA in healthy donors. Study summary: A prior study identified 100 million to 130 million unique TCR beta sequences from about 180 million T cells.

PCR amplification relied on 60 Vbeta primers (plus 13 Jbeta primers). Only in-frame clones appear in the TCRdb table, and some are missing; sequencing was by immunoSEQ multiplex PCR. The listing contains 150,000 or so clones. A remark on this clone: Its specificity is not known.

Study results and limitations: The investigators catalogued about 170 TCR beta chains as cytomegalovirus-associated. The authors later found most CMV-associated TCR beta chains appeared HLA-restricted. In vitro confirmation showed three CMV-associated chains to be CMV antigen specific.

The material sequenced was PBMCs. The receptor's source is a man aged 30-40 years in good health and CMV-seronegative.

CDR3 nucleotides: TGTGCCAGCAGGGCGACAGGGACCGATGTGCCCCAGCATTTT. Its translation is CASRATGTDVPQHF. The genes are TRBV6-1 and TRBJ1-5, with 7 bases aligning to TRBD1. CDR3 length equals 14 residues. Germline trimming cut 6 bases from V and 9 bases from J; bases unmatched to any gene: 11. Looked up from germline, CDR1 is MNHNS and CDR2 is SASEGT.